These 12 T cell receptor beta chains share one sample of origin, sequenced in a study of identical twins. TCRdb analysed the 5' RACE reads with MiXCR anew, one entry per CDR3 protein. The sample holds 540,000 or so distinct CDR3 sequences, 20% to 25% seen once. The same data also went into a second study, on yellow fever vaccine responses in identical twins.

The source material was CD4+ T cells sorted from blood. These receptors were obtained from a woman in her late teens or twenties in good health.

The V call is TRBV5-5, the J call TRBJ1-5, with a possible D match to TRBD1 (6 bases). Trimming cost V 1 base and J 3 bases, with 8 bases left between them. The CDR3 sequence is 14 residues long. Looked up from germline, CDR1 is SGHKS and CDR2 is YYEKEE (reference sequence). The CDR3 region is CASSLYRDNQPQHF. CDR3 sequence (DNA): TGTGCCAGCAGCTTGTACAGGGACAATCAGCCCCAGCATTTT.

This chain uses TRBV6-1 with TRBJ1-4, with a tentative D call TRBD1 (5 bases). This CDR3 region has 19 residues. Germline CDR1 reads MNHNS; CDR2 reads SASEGT. Trimming took off 4 bases at V and 0 bases at J, with 21 bases between the two ends. The CDR3, as DNA: TGTGCCAGCAGTGTAAAAGCCCCGGACACCGAAACAACTAATGAAAAACTGTTTTTT. Translated: CASSVKAPDTETTNEKLFF.

The chain joins TRBV4-1 to TRBJ2-1; 8 nucleotides match TRBD2. Germline V gene sequence: CDR1 MGHRA, CDR2 YSYEKL. The CDR3 consists of 15 residues. Trimming removed 1 base from V and 6 bases from J; junction bases left unmatched: 5. In DNA form, the CDR3 reads TGCGCCAGCAGCCAAGCGGGGGGGCCAAGCAATGAGCAGTTCTTC. Translation: CASSQAGGPSNEQFF.

This clonotype occurred a few times. The chain has TRBV10-3 and TRBJ2-1, with D possibly being TRBD1 (6 bases). V gave up 8 bases and J gave up 4 bases, with 21 bases separating them. Per the germline V gene, CDR1 is ENHRY and CDR2 is SYGVKD. The CDR3 has 16 amino acids. The CDR3 sequence: CAIGARKGTLYNEQFF. The DNA for the CDR3 is TGTGCCATCGGGGCCCGGAAAGGGACACTATACAATGAGCAGTTCTTC.

This sequence joins TRBV5-1 and TRBJ2-5; D gene uncertain. Germline V gene data show CDR1 as SGHRS and CDR2 as YFSETQ. Trimming shortened V by 0 bases and J by 7 bases, and 13 bases separated the two germline ends. This CDR3 contains 14 residues. CDR3 in amino acids: CASSLDTDGRTQYF. CDR3 DNA sequence: TGCGCCAGCAGCTTGGATACGGACGGTAGGACCCAGTACTTC. The full variable domain, rest sourced from reference TRBV5-1 and TRBJ2-5, is KAGVTQTPRYLIKTRGQQVTLSCSPISGHRSVSWYQQTPGQGLQFLFEYFSETQRNKGNFPGRFSGRQFSNSRSEMNVSTLELGDSALYLCASSLDTDGRTQYFGPGTRLLVL.

This chain joins TRBV12-3 or TRBV12-4 and TRBJ2-3; possible D gene TRBD2, 6 bases. V was clipped by 6 bases and J by 2 bases, with 18 bases between them. This CDR3 region has 16 residues. CDR3 nucleotide sequence: TGTGCCAGCAGGCCCCCTAGCGCGCATTTCACAGATACGCAGTATTTT. It encodes CASRPPSAHFTDTQYF.

This chain's CDR3 is CASSYRSPRTSALHNEQFF. CDR3 sequence (DNA): TGTGCCAGCAGTTACCGTTCACCGCGGACTAGCGCCCTTCACAATGAGCAGTTCTTC. The J gene is TRBJ2-1, the V gene TRBV6-5; 9 bases map to TRBD2. The CDR3 covers 19 residues. Germline V gives CDR1 MNHEY, CDR2 SVGAGI. Trimming removed 2 bases from V and 5 bases from J; junction bases left unmatched: 16.

CDR3 DNA sequence: TGCGCCAGCAGCTTGGCTGGGGCCGCGGTCGATGAGCAGTTCTTC. Translation: CASSLAGAAVDEQFF. This chain joins TRBV5-1 and TRBJ2-1; D is perhaps TRBD1 (5 bases). CDR3 size: 15 residues. In germline, CDR1 is SGHRS, CDR2 YFSETQ. Trimming removed 0 bases from V and 8 bases from J, with 15 bases in between.

The chain is built from TRBV11-1 and TRBJ1-1; TRBD1 might be the D (6 bases). V lost 4 bases, J lost 0 bases, and 12 bases lay in between. Germline V CDR1 and CDR2: SGHAT, FQDESV (reference sequence). The CDR3 is 15 amino acids. The CDR3: CASSSGQLMNTEAFF. CDR3 coding DNA: TGTGCCAGCAGCTCCGGACAGCTAATGAACACTGAAGCTTTCTTT.

The table lists this clonotype with a few counts. The rearrangement links TRBV12-3 or TRBV12-4 to TRBJ2-3, with D perhaps matching TRBD1 or TRBD2 (9 bases each). V gave up 5 bases and J gave up 0 bases, with 24 bases separating them. The CDR3 loop spans 19 amino acids. The CDR3 here is CASSNRGRGLAVSTDTQYF. CDR3 bases: TGTGCCAGCAGTAACAGGGGGCGGGGACTAGCAGTTAGCACAGATACGCAGTATTTT.

Turning to this clonotype: Without the conserved terminal phenylalanine or tryptophan, this CDR3 likely stems from a read error. The gene calls are TRBV20-1 and TRBJ2-3, with TRBD2 identical over 11 bases. Germline V CDR1 and CDR2: DFQATT, SNEGSKA (reference sequence). V lost 1 base to trimming and J lost 4 bases; unmatched junction nucleotides: 4. The CDR3 length is 15 residues. The CDR3 DNA reads as TGCAGTGCTAGAGGGGATAGCGGGAGGGCAGATACGCAGTATTAT. Amino acid sequence: CSARGDSGRADTQYY.

The sample holds a few counts of this clonotype. The J gene is TRBJ2-1, the V gene TRBV20-1, with D tentatively TRBD2 (6 bases). V lost 2 bases and J 0 bases, leaving 17 bases between the germline ends. The CDR3 is made up of 17 amino acids. In germline, CDR1 is DFQATT, CDR2 SNEGSKA (reference sequence). Here the CDR3 reads CSARKPGLMSSYNEQFF. The CDR3 DNA reads TGCAGTGCTAGAAAGCCGGGACTCATGAGCTCCTACAATGAGCAGTTCTTC.